This T cell receptor (beta chain) was profiled in a study of T cell repertoires in cytomegalovirus infection. Looking at the study overall: CMV infection together with matching HLA type was indicated by public TCR beta signatures.

There are many counts of this clonotype. TCRdb redid the calling of the reads with MiXCR, one entry per CDR3 protein. Of roughly 320,000 distinct CDR3 sequences in the sample, 9.6% were seen once. The germline gives CDR1 ENHRY, CDR2 SYGVKD. This CDR3 has 17 residues. J was trimmed by 1 base and V by 11 bases; bases with no gene match: 17. Sequenced: PBMCs. The receptor was derived from a human donor in good health (CMV status not recorded). Some clones in this sample may be carry-over from other donors' samples. The rearrangement uses TRBV10-3 and TRBJ1-2, with 9 bases lining up with TRBD1. CDR3 bases: TGTGCCCTAAGAATGCCATCAGTGACAGGGGGTAACTATGGCTACACCTTC. It codes for CALRMPSVTGGNYGYTF.